These 31 T cell receptor beta chains were all obtained from the same sample, sequenced in a study of shared clonotypes between healthy human individuals. Clones were sequenced by immunoSEQ multiplex PCR, and TCRdb holds only the in-frame ones, with some missing. This table has fewer than 2.5 million clones, roughly 93% appearing once. The sample consisted of naive CD4+ T cells from PBMCs. Specified subset: CD45RA+ positively selected. The receptors were gathered from a man aged 18-30 years in good health. Some clones in this sample may be carry-over from other donors' samples.

J is TRBJ2-7 and V is TRBV28, with unresolved D. There are 14 residues in the CDR3. Trimming took off 6 bases at V and 4 bases at J, with 16 bases between the two ends. Germline CDR1 and CDR2: MDHEN and SYDVKM. The CDR3 spells CASRPEHFIYEQYF. In nucleotides, the CDR3 is TGTGCCAGCAGGCCGGAACATTTTATATACGAGCAGTACTTC.

This clone was seen just once. The chain has TRBV25-1 and TRBJ2-5, with no clear D. This CDR3 has 15 residues. Germline V gene lookup returns CDR1 MGHDK and CDR2 SYGVNS. Trimming left V 4 bases short and J 5 bases short, with 17 bases between. The CDR3 region has the DNA TGTGCCAGCAGTGGCGACGAGGAGCACAAGGAGACCCAGTACTTC. It translates to CASSGDEEHKETQYF.

CDR3 region: CASSLYVGGNTEAFF. CDR3 sequence (DNA): TGTGCCAGCAGTTTATATGTTGGAGGGAACACTGAAGCTTTCTTT. The rearrangement uses TRBV27 and TRBJ1-1; D is unresolved. Trimming took 1 base from V and 1 from J, leaving 10 bases between them. The germline CDR1 and CDR2 sequences are MNHEY and SMNVEV (reference sequence). The CDR3 extends over 15 amino acids.

The chain uses TRBV9 and TRBJ1-1, with no clear D. Germline assignment: CDR1 SGDLS and CDR2 YYNGEE. This CDR3 spans 12 amino acids. V was cut by 3 bases and J by 8 bases, with 11 bases left in between. The DNA of the CDR3 is TGTGCCAGCAGCGCACCCGGGGAAGAAGCTTTCTTT. Its translation is CASSAPGEEAFF.

The CDR3 DNA is TGTGCAACGGGCAGAGCAACTAATGAAAAACTGTTTTTT. This codes for CATGRATNEKLFF. The rearrangement joins TRBV28 to TRBJ1-4; D is ambiguous. Germline V gives CDR1 MDHEN, CDR2 SYDVKM. CDR3 size: 13 residues.

This clone was observed once. The rearrangement uses TRBV2 and TRBJ2-7; D ambiguous. Germline CDR1 is SNHLY and CDR2 is FYNNEI. The CDR3 is 14 amino acids. Trimming removed 0 bases from V and 2 bases from J, with 8 bases in between. The CDR3 protein is CASSEAATTYEQYF. In DNA, the CDR3 is TGTGCCAGCAGTGAAGCGGCTACGACCTACGAGCAGTACTTC.

V gene TRBV27 combines with J gene TRBJ2-1; 12 bases fit TRBD2. Germline V gene sequence: CDR1 MNHEY, CDR2 SMNVEV (reference sequence). After removal of 2 bases from V and 7 bases from J, the junction contained 9 bases not matched to a gene. The CDR3 runs 17 residues. The CDR3 reads CASSLGASGRVRNEQFF. The CDR3 bases are TGTGCCAGCAGTTTAGGGGCTAGCGGGAGGGTGAGGAATGAGCAGTTCTTC.

Concerning this clone itself: The sample holds other DNA sequences that translate to the same CDR3. The chain combines TRBV18 with TRBJ2-2; D might be TRBD2 (5 bases). This CDR3 contains 15 residues. V dropped 0 bases and J dropped 3 bases, with 8 bases sitting between them. CDR1 is KGHSH, CDR2 LQKENI, per germline. The CDR3 bases are TGTGCCAGCTCACCACCGGGCGGGTACACCGGGGAGCTGTTTTTT. Translating it yields CASSPPGGYTGELFF.

This clone was seen a handful of times. The chain uses TRBV29-1 and TRBJ1-1; TRBD1 matches 7 bases. Per the germline V gene, CDR1 is SQVTM and CDR2 is ANQGSEA. V trimming: 7 bases; J trimming: 2 bases; junction bases outside the gene matches: 4. This CDR3 is built from 12 residues. The CDR3 DNA reads TGCAGCGATCGGACAGGAAACACTGAAGCTTTCTTT. It encodes CSDRTGNTEAFF.

The chain uses TRBV14 and TRBJ2-2, with 8 bases aligning to TRBD1. Germline values: CDR1 SGHDN, CDR2 FVKESK. This CDR3 is 14 amino acids long. V lost 4 bases to trimming and J lost 6 bases; unmatched junction nucleotides: 4. The CDR3 region is CASSPPTGAGELFF. CDR3 bases: TGTGCCAGCAGCCCCCCGACAGGGGCCGGGGAGCTGTTTTTT.

This chain uses TRBV30 with TRBJ2-3; tentatively, D is TRBD1 (6 bases). V lost 6 bases to trimming and J lost 6 bases, with 19 bases between them. The CDR3 consists of 14 residues. Germline CDR1 reads GTSNPN; CDR2 reads SVGIG (reference sequence). The CDR3 DNA reads TGTGCCTGCCGTATTGGGGGCGCGGGCGATACGCAGTATTTT. This gives the protein CACRIGGAGDTQYF.

This chain links TRBV15 with TRBJ1-2; D uncertain. This CDR3 is 13 amino acids long. V lost 2 bases to trimming and J lost 9 bases, with 13 bases between them. CDR1 LNHNV and CDR2 YYDKDF come from the germline V gene (reference sequence). The CDR3 DNA reads as TGTGCCACCAGCAGAAGGTCGGAGGGCAGCTACACCTTC. It is translated as CATSRRSEGSYTF.

Concerning this clone: The sample contains more than one DNA sequence encoding this CDR3. This chain links TRBV5-1 with TRBJ2-3, with 7 bases lining up with TRBD1. V shed 0 bases, J shed 3 bases, and the junction held 4 bases outside the gene matches. The CDR3 loop spans 15 amino acids. Germline V CDR1 and CDR2: SGHRS, YFSETQ. In DNA form, the CDR3 reads TGCGCCAGCAGCTTGGGACAGGGACCAACAGATACGCAGTATTTT. This codes for CASSLGQGPTDTQYF.

Remarks on this clone: At the DNA level, this CDR3 is encoded by other sequences in the same sample as well. This chain joins TRBV5-1 and TRBJ2-7; a weak D match, TRBD2 (6 bases). This CDR3 contains 13 residues. V gave up 5 bases and J gave up 2 bases, with 11 bases separating them. Germline V gene data show CDR1 as SGHRS and CDR2 as YFSETQ. CDR3 sequence reads: CASSFGGTYEQYF. In nucleotides, the CDR3 is TGCGCCAGCAGTTTCGGGGGTACCTACGAGCAGTACTTC.

V gene TRBV5-1 combines with J gene TRBJ1-2; maybe TRBD1 (5 bases). The ends were cut back, 5 bases at V and 4 bases at J, with 18 bases in the middle. Looked up from germline, CDR1 is SGHRS and CDR2 is YFSETQ. This CDR3 spans 15 amino acids. The chain's CDR3 is CASSLAAGLSYGYTF. The CDR3, as DNA: TGCGCCAGCAGTCTTGCAGCAGGGTTATCCTATGGCTACACCTTC.

Regarding this clone: The identical CDR3 is also encoded by other nucleotide sequences in the sample. This sequence joins TRBV18 and TRBJ2-5, with unresolved D. This CDR3 is 10 amino acids long. V gave up 8 bases and J gave up 4 bases, with 5 bases separating them. CDR1 and CDR2 (germline): KGHSH, LQKENI. Here the CDR3 DNA reads TGTGCCAGCAGAGGAGAGACCCAGTACTTC. This translates into CASRGETQYF.

In the case of this clone: This CDR3 is also generated by other DNA sequences in the sample. The CDR3 DNA is TGTGCCAGCTCACCCCTGGCGGGTTCAGATACGCAGTATTTT. It translates to CASSPLAGSDTQYF. This rearrangement joins TRBV18 to TRBJ2-3, with D perhaps TRBD2 (5 bases). Looked up from germline, CDR1 is KGHSH and CDR2 is LQKENI. CDR3 length: 14 amino acids. Trimming removed 3 bases at V and 4 bases at J, with 11 bases between.

Points on this clone: The sample carries other DNA sequences with the same CDR3. The chain links TRBV5-1 to TRBJ1-1; perhaps TRBD1 as D (5 bases). In germline, CDR1 is SGHRS, CDR2 YFSETQ. V dropped 0 bases and J dropped 3 bases, with 12 bases sitting between them. CDR3 size: 15 residues. The CDR3 sequence: CASSLVGGGDTEAFF. The CDR3 bases are TGCGCCAGCAGCTTGGTTGGGGGTGGGGACACTGAAGCTTTCTTT.

J is TRBJ1-3 and V is TRBV28; no firm D call. Trimming shortened V by 5 bases and J by 1 base, and 12 bases separated the two germline ends. CDR1 MDHEN and CDR2 SYDVKM come from the germline V gene. The CDR3 sequence is 15 residues long. The CDR3 loop is CASSEVVVSGNTIYF. The CDR3 DNA reads as TGTGCCAGCAGTGAGGTCGTAGTGTCTGGAAACACCATATATTTT.

The CDR3 sequence is CASVSTRGMNTEAFF. As DNA, the CDR3 is TGTGCCAGCGTGTCCACCCGGGGCATGAACACTGAAGCTTTCTTT. V gene TRBV25-1 combines with J gene TRBJ1-1, with D maybe TRBD1 (5 bases). Trimming took off 8 bases at V and 0 bases at J, with 16 bases between the two ends. Germline CDR1 MGHDK, CDR2 SYGVNS. The CDR3 totals 15 residues.

V is TRBV6-1 and J is TRBJ2-4; 7 bases line up with TRBD2. CDR1 is MNHNS and CDR2 is SASEGT in the germline V gene. CDR3 size: 14 residues. With 6 bases clipped from V and 0 bases from J, the junction kept 2 bases outside the gene matches. CDR3 in amino acids: CASRGGLAKNIQYF. Written as DNA, the CDR3 is TGTGCCAGCAGGGGAGGGTTAGCCAAAAACATTCAGTACTTC.

This clone has only a few counts. The V and J genes are TRBV11-2 and TRBJ1-1, with TRBD1 identical over 7 bases. Trimming took 5 bases from V and 0 from J; bases not matched to a gene: 6. The CDR3 runs 15 residues. The V gene's germline CDR1 is SGHAT and CDR2 FQNNGV. In nucleotides, the CDR3 is TGTGCCAGCAGCCGCGGGACAGCGGTGAACACTGAAGCTTTCTTT. Translating gives CASSRGTAVNTEAFF.

The rearrangement links TRBV19 to TRBJ2-7; D gene ambiguous. CDR3 length: 14 residues. Trimming took 6 bases from V and 0 from J, leaving 12 bases between them. CDR1 and CDR2 from the germline V gene are LNHDA and SQIVND (reference sequence). The DNA of the CDR3 is TGTGCCAGTAGGGCAGTGTTCAGCTCCTACGAGCAGTACTTC. Translating it yields CASRAVFSSYEQYF.

The rearrangement joins TRBV19 to TRBJ1-5, with TRBD1 as a possible D gene (5 bases). Germline assignment: CDR1 LNHDA and CDR2 SQIVND (reference sequence). The CDR3 spans 14 residues. V lost 6 bases and J lost 5, with 14 bases in between. The chain's CDR3 is CASSVPGPYQPQHF. The DNA for the CDR3 is TGTGCCAGTAGCGTTCCGGGGCCCTATCAGCCCCAGCATTTT.

Note on this clone: Different DNA sequences within this sample yield the same CDR3. The chain uses TRBV28 and TRBJ2-7; TRBD1 matches at 8 bases. V shed 5 bases and J 7 bases; nucleotides not matched to a gene: 4. This CDR3 is built from 12 residues. CDR1 is MDHEN and CDR2 is SYDVKM in the germline V gene. The CDR3 DNA reads as TGTGCCAGCAGTCCTCGACAGGGGGAGCAGTACTTC. Amino acid sequence: CASSPRQGEQYF.

V and J are TRBV7-8 and TRBJ1-2; D uncertain. The CDR3 consists of 13 residues. Germline V gene data show CDR1 as SGHVS and CDR2 as FQNEAQ. V was cut by 3 bases and J by 7 bases, with 12 bases left in between. This CDR3 is CASSFRPLSGYTF. The CDR3 DNA reads TGTGCCAGCAGCTTTCGACCCCTCTCTGGCTACACCTTC.

The chain links TRBV10-1 to TRBJ2-1, with 8 positions matching TRBD2. The CDR3 has 17 amino acids. CDR1 WNHNN and CDR2 SYGVQD come from the germline V gene (reference sequence). V shed 5 bases, J shed 0 bases, and the junction held 9 bases outside the gene matches. CDR3: CASSLTSGPSSYNEQFF. CDR3 in DNA: TGCGCCAGCAGTCTAACTAGCGGCCCAAGCTCCTACAATGAGCAGTTCTTC.

This chain links TRBV7-9 with TRBJ2-7; the D gene is possibly TRBD1 (6 bases). Looked up from germline, CDR1 is SEHNR and CDR2 is FQNEAQ (reference sequence). This CDR3 is 13 amino acids long. The V end was cut by 2 bases, the J end by 6 bases, with 11 bases between. CDR3 loop: CASSLNRASEQYF. Here the CDR3 DNA reads TGTGCCAGCAGCTTAAACAGGGCCAGCGAGCAGTACTTC.

The rearrangement uses TRBV7-9 and TRBJ1-5, with D unresolved. Germline V gene lookup returns CDR1 SEHNR and CDR2 FQNEAQ (reference sequence). V lost 1 base, J lost 11 bases, and 9 bases lay in between. The CDR3 loop spans 12 amino acids. CDR3: CASSLETDAQHF. The CDR3 nucleotides read TGTGCCAGCAGCTTAGAGACGGATGCCCAGCATTTT.

This chain links TRBV18 with TRBJ2-2, with D unresolved. Germline V lookup: CDR1 KGHSH, CDR2 LQKENI. V was shortened by 2 bases and J by 2 bases, with 12 bases between the two germline ends. The CDR3 is made up of 16 amino acids. The CDR3 here is CASSPLLTSNTGELFF. The CDR3 DNA is TGTGCCAGCTCACCATTGCTGACTTCAAACACCGGGGAGCTGTTTTTT.

This clone was seen a handful of times. The chain joins TRBV6-5 to TRBJ1-1; D is ambiguous. The V end was cut by 3 bases, the J end by 1 base, with 6 bases between. CDR3 length: 13 residues. The V gene's germline CDR1 is MNHEY and CDR2 SVGAGI. Here the CDR3 reads CASSYISNTEAFF. In DNA, the CDR3 is TGTGCCAGCAGTTATATATCGAACACTGAAGCTTTCTTT.